Below, 27 T cell receptor beta chains from the same sample are listed, as sequenced in a study of CD8 T cells in ankylosing spondylitis. One entry per CDR3 protein results from TCRdb running MiXCR on the 5' RACE reads. This table has about 66,000 distinct CDR3 sequences, 6% to 8% appearing once. The material sequenced was synovial fluid, either unsorted or a sorted T cell fraction (not recorded which). Every receptor here comes from a male donor with ankylosing spondylitis.

This clonotype showed up many times. The J gene is TRBJ1-6, the V gene TRBV20-1; tentatively, D is TRBD1 (5 bases). In germline, CDR1 is DFQATT, CDR2 SNEGSKA (reference sequence). Trimming cost V 4 bases and J 10 bases, with 14 bases left between them. The CDR3 loop spans 13 amino acids. The CDR3 nucleotides are TGCAGTGCTAATCTGGGGCATGGATCACCCCTCCACTTT. Translated, it gives CSANLGHGSPLHF.

In its sample, this clonotype was seen many times. The chain joins TRBV20-1 to TRBJ2-7; 7 positions agree with TRBD1. Germline lookup yields CDR1 DFQATT and CDR2 SNEGSKA (reference sequence). The CDR3 covers 11 residues. Germline trimming cut 8 bases from V and 8 bases from J; bases unmatched to any gene: 9. The CDR3: CSPFGGQKQYF. In nucleotides, the CDR3 is TGCAGTCCTTTTGGGGGACAGAAGCAGTACTTC.

The chain is built from TRBV4-1 and TRBJ2-1; TRBD2 might be the D (6 bases). The CDR3 is made up of 15 amino acids. CDR1 and CDR2 from the germline V gene are MGHRA and YSYEKL. V gave up 2 bases and J gave up 8 bases, with 16 bases separating them. The CDR3 DNA sequence: TGCGCCAGCAGCCAACAACGTTTGGGGGGTGATGAGCAGTTCTTC. As protein: CASSQQRLGGDEQFF.

This clonotype occurred many times. V and J are TRBV3-1 and TRBJ1-1; a possible D gene is TRBD1 (5 bases). CDR3 size: 14 residues. Trimming took off 0 bases at V and 11 bases at J, with 16 bases between the two ends. The germline CDR1 and CDR2 sequences are LGHDT and YNNKEL (reference sequence). The CDR3 loop is CASSQEGRWGWAFF. CDR3 in DNA: TGTGCCAGCAGCCAAGAGGGACGGTGGGGTTGGGCTTTCTTT.

This clonotype was seen many times. The rearrangement uses TRBV12-3 or TRBV12-4 and TRBJ1-5; D is uncertain. The V end was cut by 6 bases, the J end by 5 bases, with 14 bases between. This CDR3 contains 14 residues. The CDR3 nucleotides are TGTGCCAGCAGAAGGTTCGGGGTCGATCAGCCCCAGCATTTT. Translated, it gives CASRRFGVDQPQHF.

The rearrangement links TRBV19 to TRBJ2-7; unclear D gene. V gave up 5 bases and J gave up 2 bases, with 13 bases separating them. The CDR3 covers 14 residues. The germline V gene has CDR1 LNHDA and CDR2 SQIVND (reference sequence). CDR3 DNA: TGTGCCAGTAGTGGCAGCCGGAGCACCTACGAGCAGTACTTC. Translating it yields CASSGSRSTYEQYF.

This clonotype was seen many times. The chain is built from TRBV7-2 and TRBJ2-7; 10 nucleotides agree with TRBD2. CDR1 and CDR2 (germline): SGHTA, FQGNSA. This CDR3 is built from 16 residues. The junction had 11 bases not matched to a gene; V was cut back by 6 bases and J by 3 bases. CDR3 loop: CASRRTSGGAFYEQYF. The CDR3 DNA is TGTGCCAGCAGGCGGACTAGCGGAGGAGCTTTCTACGAGCAGTACTTC.

The gene calls are TRBV11-1 and TRBJ2-5; possibly TRBD1 for D (5 bases). Germline CDR1 SGHAT, CDR2 FQDESV (reference sequence). V lost 3 bases and J 5 bases, leaving 10 bases between the germline ends. This CDR3 has 13 amino acids. The CDR3 loop reads CASSFQGSETQYF. As DNA, the CDR3 is TGTGCCAGCAGCTTTCAGGGAAGCGAGACCCAGTACTTC.

This clonotype was seen repeatedly, ten times or more. V and J are TRBV7-7 and TRBJ2-5; possibly TRBD2 for D (7 bases). Trimming took off 4 bases at V and 5 bases at J, with 20 bases between the two ends. The CDR3 runs 16 residues. From germline, CDR1 is SSHAT and CDR2 FNYEAQ (reference sequence). The CDR3 DNA is TGTGCCAGCAGCTCAGTGCCGGGGGGCAGGGCGGAGACCCAGTACTTC. As protein: CASSSVPGGRAETQYF.

This clonotype was seen many times. The chain couples TRBV20-1 to TRBJ2-4; no clear D. Trimming stripped 6 bases from V and 0 bases from J, with 15 bases between. The CDR3 is made up of 15 amino acids. Germline V lookup: CDR1 DFQATT, CDR2 SNEGSKA (reference sequence). CDR3: CSARNPVRAKNIQYF. Here the CDR3 DNA reads TGCAGTGCCCGGAATCCTGTTCGAGCCAAAAACATTCAGTACTTC.

This clonotype has at least ten counts. The chain recombines TRBV5-4 with TRBJ1-6, with TRBD1 matching over 10 bases. The germline gives CDR1 SGHNT, CDR2 YYREEE (reference sequence). The CDR3 is 15 residues long. V lost 2 bases to trimming and J lost 7 bases; unmatched junction nucleotides: 3. The CDR3 bases are TGTGCCAGCAGCTTACCGGGACAGGGGAATTCACCCCTCCACTTT. It encodes CASSLPGQGNSPLHF. Full variable domain (outside the CDR3, taken from reference TRBV5-4 and TRBJ1-6): ETGVTQSPTHLIKTRGQQVTLRCSSQSGHNTVSWYQQALGQGPQFIFQYYREEENGRGNFPPRFSGLQFPNYSSELNVNALELDDSALYLCASSLPGQGNSPLHFGNGTRLTVT.

The genes are TRBV18 and TRBJ2-7, with 10 bases aligning to TRBD2. The germline gives CDR1 KGHSH, CDR2 LQKENI. This CDR3 spans 16 amino acids. Trimming at V came to 8 bases and at J to 2 bases, leaving 12 bases not matched to a gene. CDR3 DNA sequence: TGTGCCAGCCAGAGGACTAGCGGTGGACGGGCCTACGAGCAGTACTTC. Residues: CASQRTSGGRAYEQYF.

This clonotype occurred a few times. The rearrangement uses TRBV7-9 and TRBJ2-5; 7 positions agree with TRBD1. CDR1 is SEHNR, CDR2 FQNEAQ, per germline (reference sequence). This CDR3 is 15 amino acids long. V gave up 5 bases and J gave up 3 bases; unmatched junction bases: 9. The CDR3 here is CASSQSGQIEETQYF. CDR3 DNA sequence: TGTGCCAGCAGCCAATCGGGACAGATTGAAGAGACCCAGTACTTC.

The V and J genes are TRBV12-3 or TRBV12-4 and TRBJ1-6, with D maybe TRBD1 (5 bases). This CDR3 is 14 amino acids long. V lost 3 bases and J lost 9, with 12 bases in between. The CDR3 spells CASSFGQGISPLHF. The CDR3 region has the DNA TGTGCCAGCAGTTTTGGGCAGGGTATTTCACCCCTCCACTTT.

This clonotype was recorded at least ten times. The chain uses TRBV29-1 and TRBJ1-1; 9 bases map to TRBD1. Unmatched junction bases numbered 10, after V lost 4 bases and J lost 1 base. Looked up from germline, CDR1 is SQVTM and CDR2 is ANQGSEA. The CDR3 consists of 16 residues. The DNA for the CDR3 is TGCAGCGTTGCCATCAGGACAGGGGAAGGGAACACTGAAGCTTTCTTT. Its protein is CSVAIRTGEGNTEAFF.

V and J are TRBV4-2 and TRBJ2-3; possible D gene TRBD1, 5 bases. The CDR3 is 14 amino acids. Trimming took off 1 base at V and 6 bases at J, with 11 bases between the two ends. Per the germline V gene, CDR1 is LGHNA and CDR2 is YNFKEQ. CDR3 sequence reads: CASSQGAGMDTQYF. The CDR3 bases are TGTGCCAGCAGCCAAGGTGCAGGGATGGATACGCAGTATTTT.

This chain connects TRBV6-2 or TRBV6-3 to TRBJ2-1; 8 positions agree with TRBD2. The V gene's germline CDR1 is MNHEY and CDR2 SVGEGT. The CDR3 is made up of 20 amino acids. The J segment lost 0 bases and the V segment lost 0 bases, leaving 13 bases of the junction unmatched. CDR3 nucleotides: TGTGCCAGCAGTTACTCGGCATCCTCCACCGGGACTAGCTCCTACAATGAGCAGTTCTTC. Amino acids: CASSYSASSTGTSSYNEQFF.

This clonotype occurred a few times. The J gene is TRBJ2-1, the V gene TRBV24-1; 7 nucleotides line up with TRBD2. CDR1 is KGHDR and CDR2 is SFDVKD in the germline V gene. The junction had 14 bases not matched to a gene; V was cut back by 4 bases and J by 3 bases. The CDR3 runs 18 residues. CDR3: CATSDNHLAAFNYNEQFF. CDR3 nucleotides: TGTGCCACCAGTGACAACCACCTAGCGGCCTTCAACTACAATGAGCAGTTCTTC.

This clonotype turned up a few times. The rearrangement joins TRBV30 to TRBJ2-7; the match to TRBD1 covers 10 bases. The length of the CDR3 is 13 residues. Germline V CDR1 and CDR2: GTSNPN, SVGIG (reference sequence). Trimming at V came to 7 bases and at J to 4 bases, leaving 7 bases not matched to a gene. Here the CDR3 reads CAFSTGGSYEQYF. The CDR3 bases are TGTGCCTTCTCGACAGGGGGCTCTTACGAGCAGTACTTC.

This clonotype showed up many times. The gene calls are TRBV30 and TRBJ1-1; no firm D call. Trimming removed 7 bases at V and 1 base at J, with 7 bases between. Per germline, CDR1 GTSNPN and CDR2 SVGIG (reference sequence). The CDR3 totals 11 residues. The CDR3 DNA is TGTGCCTTTGAGCGGAACACTGAAGCTTTCTTT. Its translation is CAFERNTEAFF.

As for this clonotype: Given a much more abundant clone one base away, this may be a read error. As DNA, the CDR3 is TGTGCCAGCAGCCGTAACTTCGACAATGAGCAGCTCTTC. It translates to CASSRNFDNEQLF. The chain joins TRBV3-1 to TRBJ2-1; D remains unclear. The CDR3 consists of 13 residues. CDR1 and CDR2 (germline): LGHDT, YNNKEL (reference sequence).

This clonotype showed up many times. The rearrangement joins TRBV20-1 to TRBJ2-1, with TRBD1 matching 8 bases. Trimming at V came to 6 bases and at J to 4 bases, leaving 11 bases not matched to a gene. The CDR3 extends over 15 amino acids. The germline CDR1 and CDR2 sequences are DFQATT and SNEGSKA (reference sequence). The CDR3 DNA reads TGCAGTGCCCCGAGGGGGACAGGCCAATACAATGAGCAGTTCTTC. Its translation is CSAPRGTGQYNEQFF.

Turning to this clonotype: This clone may be a read error of a much larger clone one base away. The chain uses TRBV28 and TRBJ2-3; weak D call: TRBD2 (6 bases). The CDR3 runs to 20 residues. Germline V CDR1 and CDR2: MDHEN, SYDVKM. The V gene lost 8 bases and the J gene lost 1 base, with 31 bases spanning the gap. The CDR3 DNA reads as TGTGCCAGCGCCCGCGACTCCAACCCACTAGAGGGAGGTGGCACAGATACGCAGTATTTT. Amino acids: CASARDSNPLEGGGTDTQYF.

This clonotype was detected ten times or more. CDR3 nucleotides: TGTGCCAGCAGCGCCAGCGATTCACCCCTCCACTTT. Translation gives CASSASDSPLHF. The rearrangement uses TRBV11-2 and TRBJ1-6, with D hard to call. The CDR3 sequence is 12 residues long. CDR1 is SGHAT, CDR2 FQNNGV, per germline. Trimming took off 5 bases at V and 8 bases at J, with 7 bases between the two ends.

This clonotype was detected ten times or more. The chain recombines TRBV5-1 with TRBJ2-3; 7 positions agree with TRBD2. V was pared by 0 bases and J by 3 bases, with 7 bases of the junction left unmatched. The CDR3 is made up of 16 amino acids. The germline V gene encodes CDR1 SGHRS and CDR2 YFSETQ. The CDR3 sequence is CASSLDPRLATDTQYF. In DNA form, the CDR3 reads TGCGCCAGCAGCTTGGATCCGCGACTAGCAACAGATACGCAGTATTTT.

This clonotype was detected a few times. The rearrangement joins TRBV14 to TRBJ2-1; 12 bases are shared with TRBD2. The CDR3 spans 16 residues. Trimming took 5 bases from V and 6 from J; bases not matched to a gene: 8. Per germline, CDR1 SGHDN and CDR2 FVKESK. DNA for the CDR3: TGTGCCAGCAGCGTGTTCGGACTAGCGGGACTCAATGAGCAGTTCTTC. It codes for CASSVFGLAGLNEQFF.

There are many counts of this clonotype. The V gene is TRBV20-1, the J gene TRBJ2-7, with TRBD2 identical over 9 bases. The germline V gene has CDR1 DFQATT and CDR2 SNEGSKA (reference sequence). The trim removed 0 bases at V and 3 bases at J, leaving 6 bases unmatched. The CDR3 contains 15 residues. The CDR3 nucleotides are TGCAGTGCTAGAGAAAGGCTAGCGGGAATCTACGAGCAGTACTTC. This sequence encodes CSARERLAGIYEQYF.